One sample yielded the 24 T cell receptor beta chains listed below, sequenced in a study of identical twins. TCRdb re-called the 5' RACE reads with MiXCR, one entry per CDR3 protein. This sample has 1.5 million to 2 million distinct CDR3 sequences, with more than 30% found just once. Sample: cord blood. These receptors came from a newborn girl in good health.

The chain recombines TRBV6-1 with TRBJ1-1, with 7 bases matching TRBD1. V shed 7 bases and J 5 bases; nucleotides not matched to a gene: 7. Germline V gives CDR1 MNHNS, CDR2 SASEGT. CDR3 size: 13 residues. CDR3 sequence (DNA): TGTGCCAGCACCAAAGACAGGGTTACTGAAGCTTTCTTT. Amino acids: CASTKDRVTEAFF.

V gene TRBV5-1 combines with J gene TRBJ2-3, with D unclear. The CDR3 extends over 15 amino acids. V was shortened by 2 bases and J by 4 bases, with 14 bases between the two germline ends. The germline V gene has CDR1 SGHRS and CDR2 YFSETQ. This CDR3 reads CASSFTWFRPDTQYF. In DNA form, the CDR3 reads TGCGCCAGCAGCTTTACGTGGTTCAGGCCAGATACGCAGTATTTT.

In its sample, this clonotype was seen once. The rearrangement uses TRBV12-3 or TRBV12-4 and TRBJ2-2, with unresolved D. V gave up 5 bases and J gave up 1 base, with 8 bases separating them. The CDR3 length is 14 residues. Here the CDR3 reads CASSPIQNTGELFF. In DNA form, the CDR3 reads TGTGCCAGCAGTCCTATACAGAACACCGGGGAGCTGTTTTTT.

About this clonotype itself: A much larger clone differs from this one at a single base, so this may be a read error. V is TRBV3-1 and J is TRBJ1-6, with D unclear. Per the germline V gene, CDR1 is LGHDT and CDR2 is YNNKEL (reference sequence). V lost 3 bases and J 6 bases, leaving 15 bases between the germline ends. CDR3 size: 16 residues. The CDR3 bases are TGTGCCAGCAGCCACGCGCGGACGAAGATTAATTCACCCCTCCACTTT. Translated, it gives CASSHARTKINSPLHF.

V is TRBV4-1 and J is TRBJ2-1; tentative D call: TRBD1 (5 bases). Judging by the DNA end, TRBJ2-7 fits better; the J call may be wrong. The CDR3 spans 15 residues. The germline gives CDR1 MGHRA, CDR2 YSYEKL. The CDR3 loop reads CASSPYRFSYNEQYF. CDR3 coding DNA: TGCGCCAGCAGCCCATACAGGTTTTCCTACAATGAGCAGTACTTC.

The rearrangement uses TRBV14 and TRBJ2-3; D gene unclear. V lost 4 bases, J lost 1 base, and 18 bases lay in between. The CDR3 extends over 17 amino acids. The germline V gene has CDR1 SGHDN and CDR2 FVKESK. The CDR3 bases are TGTGCCAGCAGCCTAGTTGCCCCGCTCTTTGGCACAGATACGCAGTATTTT. The encoded protein is CASSLVAPLFGTDTQYF.

Only one count was recorded for this clonotype. The J gene is TRBJ1-1, the V gene TRBV27, with D hard to call. Germline lookup yields CDR1 MNHEY and CDR2 SMNVEV (reference sequence). The CDR3 loop spans 14 amino acids. Trimming stripped 1 base from V and 4 bases from J, with 10 bases between. CDR3 protein: CASSLWMGGTEAFF. The CDR3 bases are TGTGCCAGCAGTTTATGGATGGGCGGCACTGAAGCTTTCTTT.

The CDR3 region is CASSVPGTGDTQYF. CDR3 bases: TGTGCCAGCAGTGTTCCCGGGACAGGGGATACGCAGTATTTT. V usage is TRBV25-1 and J usage is TRBJ2-3, with 9 positions matching TRBD1. Germline trimming cut 4 bases from V and 6 bases from J; bases unmatched to any gene: 5. The CDR3 has 14 residues. Germline V gene data show CDR1 as MGHDK and CDR2 as SYGVNS.

This clonotype was counted at least ten times. The chain combines TRBV7-2 with TRBJ2-4; 12 nucleotides match TRBD2. CDR1 is SGHTA, CDR2 FQGNSA, per germline. V lost 0 bases to trimming and J lost 6 bases; unmatched junction nucleotides: 3. CDR3 length: 16 amino acids. CDR3 residues: CASSLALAGGINIQYF. The CDR3 region has the DNA TGTGCCAGCAGCTTAGCCCTAGCGGGAGGGATAAACATTCAGTACTTC.

This clonotype came up a few times. The chain has TRBV7-9 and TRBJ2-1, with 7 bases matching TRBD2. This CDR3 has 16 amino acids. Germline trimming cut 5 bases from V and 6 bases from J; bases unmatched to any gene: 13. The germline V gene has CDR1 SEHNR and CDR2 FQNEAQ (reference sequence). As DNA, the CDR3 is TGTGCCAGCAGCCCCAGGGTTTGGCGGGAGTCCAATGAGCAGTTCTTC. As protein: CASSPRVWRESNEQFF.

This clonotype was found a few times. The chain recombines TRBV11-2 with TRBJ2-4, with a possible D match to TRBD2 (6 bases). The CDR3 has 14 amino acids. Germline CDR1 and CDR2: SGHAT and FQNNGV. V was pared by 1 base and J by 6 bases, with 10 bases between. The CDR3 sequence is CASSLVRGRNIQYF. CDR3 sequence (DNA): TGTGCCAGCAGCTTAGTTCGGGGGAGAAACATTCAGTACTTC.

The chain carries TRBV25-1 and TRBJ2-1, with TRBD1 identical over 8 bases. The germline CDR1 and CDR2 sequences are MGHDK and SYGVNS. Germline trimming cut 5 bases from V and 5 bases from J; bases unmatched to any gene: 11. The CDR3 is 16 residues long. CDR3: CASSNPPGQADNEQFF. Written as DNA, the CDR3 is TGTGCCAGCAGTAACCCTCCGGGACAGGCCGACAATGAGCAGTTCTTC.

The chain carries TRBV12-3 or TRBV12-4 and TRBJ1-5; the D gene is possibly TRBD1 (5 bases). CDR3 size: 17 residues. V gave up 5 bases and J gave up 0 bases, with 17 bases separating them. The CDR3 DNA is TGTGCCAGCAGTCACCACGATGGGACGGTTAGCAATCAGCCCCAGCATTTT. The encoded protein is CASSHHDGTVSNQPQHF.

V usage is TRBV20-1 and J usage is TRBJ1-1, with a possible D match to TRBD1 (6 bases). V was trimmed by 2 bases and J by 4 bases, leaving 14 bases between them. CDR3 length: 14 residues. The germline V gene has CDR1 DFQATT and CDR2 SNEGSKA (reference sequence). The CDR3 coding sequence is TGCAGTGCTAGAAGGGGGGCTGGGATCACTGAAGCTTTCTTT. Encoded protein: CSARRGAGITEAFF.

This clonotype appeared many times. V and J are TRBV28 and TRBJ2-5; D remains unclear. The CDR3 is made up of 14 amino acids. The germline V and J ends were trimmed by 7 bases and 3 bases, with 15 bases remaining between them. The V gene's germline CDR1 is MDHEN and CDR2 SYDVKM. Here the CDR3 reads CASTFLKTEETQYF. CDR3 DNA: TGTGCCAGCACCTTTCTAAAAACGGAAGAGACCCAGTACTTC.

This chain links TRBV2 with TRBJ1-5, with D maybe TRBD1 (5 bases). Germline V gene data show CDR1 as SNHLY and CDR2 as FYNNEI. This CDR3 has 17 amino acids. Trimming stripped 3 bases from V and 0 bases from J, with 15 bases between. The DNA of the CDR3 is TGTGCCAGCAGTGACCCCGGGGCCGGATATAGCAATCAGCCCCAGCATTTT. This gives the protein CASSDPGAGYSNQPQHF.

The chain has TRBV6-1 and TRBJ2-3; TRBD1 aligns across 8 bases. CDR1 MNHNS and CDR2 SASEGT come from the germline V gene. Unmatched junction bases numbered 10, after V lost 5 bases and J lost 6 bases. The CDR3 sequence is 15 residues long. CDR3 residues: CASSLGRGPSDTQYF. CDR3 coding DNA: TGTGCCAGCAGTCTCGGCAGGGGGCCCTCCGATACGCAGTATTTT.

A single count supports this clonotype. This chain joins TRBV12-3 or TRBV12-4 and TRBJ2-1; TRBD1 aligns across 8 bases. CDR3 length: 14 amino acids. V dropped 8 bases and J dropped 13; count of bases not matched to a gene: 16. The CDR3 sequence is CASGASGGGKTQFF. The CDR3 DNA follows: TGTGCCAGCGGGGCGTCAGGGGGCGGAAAGACCCAGTTCTTC.

This clonotype was observed a few times. The chain joins TRBV20-1 to TRBJ2-4; TRBD1 is a possible D gene (5 bases). V was shortened by 3 bases and J by 3 bases, with 12 bases between the two germline ends. Germline loops: CDR1 DFQATT, CDR2 SNEGSKA (reference sequence). The CDR3 runs 14 residues. CDR3 DNA: TGCAGTGCTAGTCCAGGGAAGGGCAAAAACATTCAGTACTTC. It yields the protein CSASPGKGKNIQYF.

In this sample, this clonotype turned up a few times. The J gene is TRBJ2-7, the V gene TRBV20-1, with 8 bases lining up with TRBD2. There are 15 residues in the CDR3. The V and J ends lost 0 bases and 0 bases, in that order; junction bases with no gene match: 4. Per the germline V gene, CDR1 is DFQATT and CDR2 is SNEGSKA (reference sequence). The CDR3 sequence is CSARDFTSGSYEQYF. In DNA, the CDR3 is TGCAGTGCTAGAGATTTCACTAGCGGCTCCTACGAGCAGTACTTC.

This clonotype was detected a few times. This rearrangement joins TRBV28 to TRBJ2-1; a weak D match, TRBD1 (6 bases). V was trimmed by 6 bases and J by 8 bases, leaving 14 bases between them. Germline V gene lookup returns CDR1 MDHEN and CDR2 SYDVKM. This CDR3 is 13 amino acids long. Here the CDR3 DNA reads TGTGCCAGCAGCCAACAGGGTCGGGATGAGCAGTTCTTC. The encoded protein is CASSQQGRDEQFF. Full variable domain (outside the CDR3, taken from reference TRBV28 and TRBJ2-1): DVKVTQSSRYLVKRTGEKVFLECVQDMDHENMFWYRQDPGLGLRLIYFSYDVKMKEKGDIPEGYSVSREKKERFSLILESASTNQTSMYLCASSQQGRDEQFFGPGTRLTVL.

This rearrangement joins TRBV7-9 to TRBJ2-5, with TRBD1 identical over 12 bases. V gave up 5 bases and J gave up 3 bases; unmatched junction bases: 10. Germline CDR1 reads SEHNR; CDR2 reads FQNEAQ (reference sequence). This CDR3 spans 17 amino acids. CDR3: CASSPGTGGTKKETQYF. The CDR3 DNA reads as TGTGCCAGCAGCCCGGGGACAGGGGGCACGAAAAAAGAGACCCAGTACTTC.

The chain is built from TRBV6-5 and TRBJ2-4, with 7 bases matching TRBD1. The DNA end lines up better with TRBJ2-1; the J call may be wrong. Germline CDR1 is MNHEY and CDR2 is SVGAGI. This CDR3 is built from 14 residues. CDR3 in amino acids: CASSSGTAKNIQFF. CDR3 DNA: TGTGCCAGCAGTTCCGGGACAGCCAAAAACATTCAGTTCTTC.

This chain joins TRBV29-1 and TRBJ1-6; 7 bases line up with TRBD1. With 2 bases clipped from V and 10 bases from J, the junction kept 5 bases outside the gene matches. From germline, CDR1 is SQVTM and CDR2 ANQGSEA. There are 13 residues in the CDR3. The CDR3 region is CSVETGVGSPLHF. CDR3 DNA: TGCAGCGTTGAAACAGGGGTAGGGTCACCCCTCCACTTT.